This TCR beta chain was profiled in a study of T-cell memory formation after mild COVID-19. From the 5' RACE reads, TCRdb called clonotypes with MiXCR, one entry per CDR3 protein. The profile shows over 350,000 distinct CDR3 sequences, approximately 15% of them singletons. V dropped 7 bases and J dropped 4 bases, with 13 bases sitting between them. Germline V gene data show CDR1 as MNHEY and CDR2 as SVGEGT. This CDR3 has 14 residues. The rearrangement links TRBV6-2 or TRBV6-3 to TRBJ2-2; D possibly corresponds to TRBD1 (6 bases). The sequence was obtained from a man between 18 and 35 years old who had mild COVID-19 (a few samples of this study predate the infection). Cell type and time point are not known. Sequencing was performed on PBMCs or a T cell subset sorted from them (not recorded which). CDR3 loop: CASIYTGSTGELFF. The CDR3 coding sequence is TGTGCCAGCATATATACAGGGTCCACCGGGGAGCTGTTTTTT.